The sequence of this T cell receptor beta chain was determined in a study of CD8 T cells in ankylosing spondylitis. Broader study findings: There was a TCR beta motif, made of several highly homologous variants, that appeared characteristic of ankylosing spondylitis blood. Disease-linked clones reportedly showed significant enrichment in matched ankylosing spondylitis synovial fluid. Prior work had noted some motif variants in reactive arthritis blood and synovial fluid.

This CDR3 is 10 amino acids long. The germline CDR1 and CDR2 sequences are SGHAT and FQNNGV. Trimming shortened V by 11 bases and J by 6 bases, and 9 bases separated the two germline ends. Construction of TCR beta libraries was performed using quantitative 5'-RACE with molecular barcodes. MiXCR, run by TCRdb on the 5' RACE reads, gives a single entry per CDR3 protein. Of 230,000 or so distinct CDR3 sequences in the sample, under 30% were seen once. Concerning this clonotype itself: The antigen is undetermined.

This chain joins TRBV11-2 and TRBJ2-3; unclear D gene. The sample taken for sequencing was blood, either unsorted or a sorted T cell fraction (not recorded which). This TCR was recovered from a male donor with ankylosing spondylitis or in good health (not recorded which). CDR3 DNA sequence: TGTGCCCCGCGTATGGATACGCAGTATTTT. It is translated as CAPRMDTQYF.